This entry describes one T cell receptor (beta chain). Its antigen is still unknown. No clone much larger than this one lies a single base away; base qualities are absent. This record comes from a study of cytomegalovirus exposure and HLA in healthy donors (dated by TCRdb to about 2017). Concerning the study at large: In an earlier analysis of approximately 500 of the donors, under 300 Gb of sequence data and 100 million or so unique TCR beta sequences from roughly 190 million T cells were reported. An early release that covered fewer than 800 HLA-typed donors contained around 300 gigabases of sequencing data and approximately 85 million unique TCR sequences. Among the roughly 400 genotyped donors, approximately 82% belonged to the genetic ancestry cluster associated with self-reported Caucasian donors. The study was designed to test whether signatures of past pathogen exposure could be identified by cataloging public T cell receptors. The study used immunosequencing to profile the T cell repertoires of more than 650 subjects and linked those repertoires to cytomegalovirus serostatus. Along with the approximately 700-subject first cohort, a separate validation cohort of some 130 different subjects was used. High-throughput TCR immunosequencing, statistical association of individual TCRs with disease status, and machine learning were combined to predict cytomegalovirus infection status. A later analysis re-examined previously published TCR beta repertoires from more than 600 donors and added high-resolution HLA genotyping to investigate patterns of TCR occurrence. In the later analysis, no new phenotypic data were used to find candidate immune exposures; instead, reliance was placed on TCR beta sequences and their occurrence across donors. An earlier analysis of roughly 600 of the donors used high-throughput TCR beta sequencing to judge whether each TCR beta V gene segment behaved as functional or pseudogenic. Alongside the repertoire data, information on donor age, sex, ethnicity and CMV serostatus was compiled. In a later genetic analysis, genome-wide SNP genotypes for about three fifths of the 666 donors were used, and that subset was treated as a discovery cohort. All discovery cohort repertoires had been generated using a single sequencing platform. Class I and class II HLA loci were covered by the typing at four-digit resolution. The number of typed donors differed by locus: roughly 629-630 for A, B, C, DRB1 and DQB1; 500 to 550 for DQA1; some 590 for DPA1; and 450 to 480 for DPB1. Four to six DR-DQ haplotypes were handled as single units for association and clustering, since linkage in the cohort was strong. Among about 400 genotyped donors of the cohort, an average of around 220,000 unique TCR beta nucleotide sequences was sequenced per donor, of which about 19% were non-productive. Paper-wide results and their limitations: The study gave a list of some 150 TCR beta chains associated with cytomegalovirus. According to the authors, the approach could potentially be generalized to other disease states and immunological phenotypes. In a later analysis, HLA-associated TCR beta chains showed more clonal expansion and lower generation probabilities than non-associated chains that were equally common. A later analysis found that most CMV-associated TCR beta chains appeared HLA-restricted, with HLA associations seemingly driven largely by CMV exposure. A further reported finding was that TCR beta sequences accurately predicted the HLA-A and HLA-B alleles for most subjects in the first cohort. CMV serostatus was the only immune exposure information available for the cohort. While some public TCRs were present in many individuals, most TCR sequences turned up only very rarely across donors. Roughly uniform sequencing depth across donors was assumed in presence/absence analyses, although this assumption may not hold. The classifier was reported to diagnose cytomegalovirus status with high specificity and sensitivity in both the original cohort and the validation cohort. The sequencing pipeline was judged likely to have produced a cluster of highly shared sequence variants as a technical artifact. Broadly in line with IMGT annotations, most TCR beta V segments showed up in productive rearrangements about 87% or about 30% of the time in an earlier analysis of a few hundred of the donors. Linkage disequilibrium might explain the correlated functional status among segregating V segments, but an unknown experimental factor could not be excluded. Because counts were too low, roughly 17 rarely observed V segments, including chromosome 9 orphons, were left out of the earlier analysis of a few hundred of the donors. Because some donors lacked HLA typing at each locus, the association tests relied only on the typed subset. In a later genetic analysis, fewer N-insertions in productive TCRs were reported among donors in an Asian-associated ancestry cluster than the roughly 640-donor mean. The cohort was sequenced for TCR beta chains only, and without alpha or paired-chain data the features that could be detected were limited. According to a later analysis, TCR association rates differed among HLA loci, with DRB1 alleles showing the most associated TCRs and HLA-C alleles showing the fewest. When HLA alleles, especially DR and DQ, strongly co-occurred, attributing TCR associations to individual alleles was difficult. In a later genetic analysis, a missense DCLRE1C variant was associated with V-gene and J-gene trimming of TCR beta chains, and the association was replicated in an independent cohort. A later analysis associated 15,000 to 20,000 TCR beta sequences with specific HLA alleles at a false discovery rate of 0.05. In a later analysis, several top co-occurrence clusters were reported to appear linked to parvovirus B19, influenza, CMV and Epstein-Barr virus. Three of the identified cytomegalovirus-associated TCR beta chains were confirmed in vitro to be specific for cytomegalovirus antigens.

Libraries were built with the immunoSEQ multiplex PCR assay. For the multiplex PCR, a mixture combining 60 forward primers for TCR Vbeta segments and 13 reverse primers for TCR Jbeta segments was used. The CDR3 region of rearranged TCR beta genes was amplified from genomic DNA by a multiplex PCR assay. Amplified TCR beta libraries were sequenced as 87-base-pair reads on the Illumina HiSeq System. The study's own analysis went as follows. A later analysis counted 65 million to 90 million unique TCR beta chains across the 666 repertoires, and roughly 11 million of these chains were shared by at least two donors. Raw reads were error-corrected and collapsed into unique sequences with a nearest-neighbor algorithm that merged closely related sequences to remove PCR and sequencing errors. CDR3 sequences were aligned to IMGT reference sequences to assign V, D and J gene segments. For a sequence to be retained, at least a six-nucleotide match to both a V gene segment and a J gene segment was required. Rearrangements were called productive when the CDR3 lacked stop codons and stayed in frame with V and J; all others were non-productive. CDR3 was defined by IMGT convention, running from the second conserved V-encoded cysteine to the conserved J-encoded phenylalanine. The earlier analysis of about 590 of the donors excluded sequences that lacked an unambiguous match to a single V gene segment. An earlier analysis of under 750 of the donors called V segments functional above 56.7% productive rearrangements and segregating when the between-donor standard deviation exceeded 5%. A statistical classification framework was built to diagnose cytomegalovirus status from the catalog of TCR beta chain sequences. A later analysis assigned V and J genes by comparing TCR nucleotide sequences with IMGT/GENE-DB human TR gene sequences. The TCRdist pipeline was used in a later analysis to assign CDR3 sequences and most-parsimonious VDJ recombination scenarios. In a later analysis, every TCR beta chain was defined by the combination of its CDR3 amino acid sequence and its V-gene family, and reads without a unique V-gene family were dropped. As a way to deal with suspected cross-contamination and a sequencing artifact, a later analysis dropped approximately 590 nucleotide sequences that were highly shared and had low generation probability. For each public chain, a later analysis derived a clonal expansion index from normalized ranks of inferred template counts within each repertoire. In a later analysis, generation probabilities were computed using a VDJ recombination model fitted to out-of-frame rearrangements, and the results were checked against IGoR. A later analysis scored TCR-TCR, TCR-HLA and TCR-CMV co-occurrence with hypergeometric tests, applying a repertoire-size bias correction to TCR pairs. In a later analysis, false discovery rates were estimated by permuting HLA or CMV assignments 20 times. In a later analysis, co-occurring TCRs were grouped using DBSCAN, with TCRdist sequence similarity added in when clustering inside HLA-allele-positive subsets. Repertoires with fewer than 30,000 or more than 120,000 public chains were left out of co-occurrence clustering, as were about five repertoires with anomalous nucleotide sharing. Held by TCRdb, this immuneACCESS table contains in-frame sequences only and omits some clones. Under half of the omission traces to an unresolved V gene where checked; the cause of the rest is unknown. V, J and clone size are those of that table, while D and trimming were read from the DNA. The sample contains around 100,000 clones, 74% of them found a single time. Over 4% of the sample comes from the top ten.

The cohort comprised around 690 healthy bone marrow donors. Cohort members were all nominally healthy when sampled, although unrecorded immune exposures were likely present. The donor was CMV seropositive and was included in the group of 250 to 300 seropositive cohort members. Every donor gave a peripheral blood sample, and the peripheral blood mononuclear cells from that sample were used for TCR beta sequencing. The Qiagen DNeasy Blood Extraction Kit was used to extract genomic DNA from the blood cell samples. The TCR was taken from a man aged 30 to 39 in good health and CMV-seropositive. Material: PBMCs.

The DNA sequence is as follows: TGTGCCAGCAGTTCCTGGACAGGGGGCGAAACTGAAGCTTTCTTT. Translated, this gives CASSSWTGGETEAFF. Here the chain combines TRBV6-6 and TRBJ1-1; 11 nucleotides in the junction match TRBD1. There are 15 amino acids in the CDR3, from cysteine to phenylalanine inclusive. The sequence is cut down to CDR3 DNA, 45 bases in frame from base 1. Trimming accounts for 4 bases at V and 5 bases at J, while the number of junction bases matched to no gene is 6. CDR1 is given as MNHNY and CDR2 as SVGAGI, both from the germline V gene (reference sequence).